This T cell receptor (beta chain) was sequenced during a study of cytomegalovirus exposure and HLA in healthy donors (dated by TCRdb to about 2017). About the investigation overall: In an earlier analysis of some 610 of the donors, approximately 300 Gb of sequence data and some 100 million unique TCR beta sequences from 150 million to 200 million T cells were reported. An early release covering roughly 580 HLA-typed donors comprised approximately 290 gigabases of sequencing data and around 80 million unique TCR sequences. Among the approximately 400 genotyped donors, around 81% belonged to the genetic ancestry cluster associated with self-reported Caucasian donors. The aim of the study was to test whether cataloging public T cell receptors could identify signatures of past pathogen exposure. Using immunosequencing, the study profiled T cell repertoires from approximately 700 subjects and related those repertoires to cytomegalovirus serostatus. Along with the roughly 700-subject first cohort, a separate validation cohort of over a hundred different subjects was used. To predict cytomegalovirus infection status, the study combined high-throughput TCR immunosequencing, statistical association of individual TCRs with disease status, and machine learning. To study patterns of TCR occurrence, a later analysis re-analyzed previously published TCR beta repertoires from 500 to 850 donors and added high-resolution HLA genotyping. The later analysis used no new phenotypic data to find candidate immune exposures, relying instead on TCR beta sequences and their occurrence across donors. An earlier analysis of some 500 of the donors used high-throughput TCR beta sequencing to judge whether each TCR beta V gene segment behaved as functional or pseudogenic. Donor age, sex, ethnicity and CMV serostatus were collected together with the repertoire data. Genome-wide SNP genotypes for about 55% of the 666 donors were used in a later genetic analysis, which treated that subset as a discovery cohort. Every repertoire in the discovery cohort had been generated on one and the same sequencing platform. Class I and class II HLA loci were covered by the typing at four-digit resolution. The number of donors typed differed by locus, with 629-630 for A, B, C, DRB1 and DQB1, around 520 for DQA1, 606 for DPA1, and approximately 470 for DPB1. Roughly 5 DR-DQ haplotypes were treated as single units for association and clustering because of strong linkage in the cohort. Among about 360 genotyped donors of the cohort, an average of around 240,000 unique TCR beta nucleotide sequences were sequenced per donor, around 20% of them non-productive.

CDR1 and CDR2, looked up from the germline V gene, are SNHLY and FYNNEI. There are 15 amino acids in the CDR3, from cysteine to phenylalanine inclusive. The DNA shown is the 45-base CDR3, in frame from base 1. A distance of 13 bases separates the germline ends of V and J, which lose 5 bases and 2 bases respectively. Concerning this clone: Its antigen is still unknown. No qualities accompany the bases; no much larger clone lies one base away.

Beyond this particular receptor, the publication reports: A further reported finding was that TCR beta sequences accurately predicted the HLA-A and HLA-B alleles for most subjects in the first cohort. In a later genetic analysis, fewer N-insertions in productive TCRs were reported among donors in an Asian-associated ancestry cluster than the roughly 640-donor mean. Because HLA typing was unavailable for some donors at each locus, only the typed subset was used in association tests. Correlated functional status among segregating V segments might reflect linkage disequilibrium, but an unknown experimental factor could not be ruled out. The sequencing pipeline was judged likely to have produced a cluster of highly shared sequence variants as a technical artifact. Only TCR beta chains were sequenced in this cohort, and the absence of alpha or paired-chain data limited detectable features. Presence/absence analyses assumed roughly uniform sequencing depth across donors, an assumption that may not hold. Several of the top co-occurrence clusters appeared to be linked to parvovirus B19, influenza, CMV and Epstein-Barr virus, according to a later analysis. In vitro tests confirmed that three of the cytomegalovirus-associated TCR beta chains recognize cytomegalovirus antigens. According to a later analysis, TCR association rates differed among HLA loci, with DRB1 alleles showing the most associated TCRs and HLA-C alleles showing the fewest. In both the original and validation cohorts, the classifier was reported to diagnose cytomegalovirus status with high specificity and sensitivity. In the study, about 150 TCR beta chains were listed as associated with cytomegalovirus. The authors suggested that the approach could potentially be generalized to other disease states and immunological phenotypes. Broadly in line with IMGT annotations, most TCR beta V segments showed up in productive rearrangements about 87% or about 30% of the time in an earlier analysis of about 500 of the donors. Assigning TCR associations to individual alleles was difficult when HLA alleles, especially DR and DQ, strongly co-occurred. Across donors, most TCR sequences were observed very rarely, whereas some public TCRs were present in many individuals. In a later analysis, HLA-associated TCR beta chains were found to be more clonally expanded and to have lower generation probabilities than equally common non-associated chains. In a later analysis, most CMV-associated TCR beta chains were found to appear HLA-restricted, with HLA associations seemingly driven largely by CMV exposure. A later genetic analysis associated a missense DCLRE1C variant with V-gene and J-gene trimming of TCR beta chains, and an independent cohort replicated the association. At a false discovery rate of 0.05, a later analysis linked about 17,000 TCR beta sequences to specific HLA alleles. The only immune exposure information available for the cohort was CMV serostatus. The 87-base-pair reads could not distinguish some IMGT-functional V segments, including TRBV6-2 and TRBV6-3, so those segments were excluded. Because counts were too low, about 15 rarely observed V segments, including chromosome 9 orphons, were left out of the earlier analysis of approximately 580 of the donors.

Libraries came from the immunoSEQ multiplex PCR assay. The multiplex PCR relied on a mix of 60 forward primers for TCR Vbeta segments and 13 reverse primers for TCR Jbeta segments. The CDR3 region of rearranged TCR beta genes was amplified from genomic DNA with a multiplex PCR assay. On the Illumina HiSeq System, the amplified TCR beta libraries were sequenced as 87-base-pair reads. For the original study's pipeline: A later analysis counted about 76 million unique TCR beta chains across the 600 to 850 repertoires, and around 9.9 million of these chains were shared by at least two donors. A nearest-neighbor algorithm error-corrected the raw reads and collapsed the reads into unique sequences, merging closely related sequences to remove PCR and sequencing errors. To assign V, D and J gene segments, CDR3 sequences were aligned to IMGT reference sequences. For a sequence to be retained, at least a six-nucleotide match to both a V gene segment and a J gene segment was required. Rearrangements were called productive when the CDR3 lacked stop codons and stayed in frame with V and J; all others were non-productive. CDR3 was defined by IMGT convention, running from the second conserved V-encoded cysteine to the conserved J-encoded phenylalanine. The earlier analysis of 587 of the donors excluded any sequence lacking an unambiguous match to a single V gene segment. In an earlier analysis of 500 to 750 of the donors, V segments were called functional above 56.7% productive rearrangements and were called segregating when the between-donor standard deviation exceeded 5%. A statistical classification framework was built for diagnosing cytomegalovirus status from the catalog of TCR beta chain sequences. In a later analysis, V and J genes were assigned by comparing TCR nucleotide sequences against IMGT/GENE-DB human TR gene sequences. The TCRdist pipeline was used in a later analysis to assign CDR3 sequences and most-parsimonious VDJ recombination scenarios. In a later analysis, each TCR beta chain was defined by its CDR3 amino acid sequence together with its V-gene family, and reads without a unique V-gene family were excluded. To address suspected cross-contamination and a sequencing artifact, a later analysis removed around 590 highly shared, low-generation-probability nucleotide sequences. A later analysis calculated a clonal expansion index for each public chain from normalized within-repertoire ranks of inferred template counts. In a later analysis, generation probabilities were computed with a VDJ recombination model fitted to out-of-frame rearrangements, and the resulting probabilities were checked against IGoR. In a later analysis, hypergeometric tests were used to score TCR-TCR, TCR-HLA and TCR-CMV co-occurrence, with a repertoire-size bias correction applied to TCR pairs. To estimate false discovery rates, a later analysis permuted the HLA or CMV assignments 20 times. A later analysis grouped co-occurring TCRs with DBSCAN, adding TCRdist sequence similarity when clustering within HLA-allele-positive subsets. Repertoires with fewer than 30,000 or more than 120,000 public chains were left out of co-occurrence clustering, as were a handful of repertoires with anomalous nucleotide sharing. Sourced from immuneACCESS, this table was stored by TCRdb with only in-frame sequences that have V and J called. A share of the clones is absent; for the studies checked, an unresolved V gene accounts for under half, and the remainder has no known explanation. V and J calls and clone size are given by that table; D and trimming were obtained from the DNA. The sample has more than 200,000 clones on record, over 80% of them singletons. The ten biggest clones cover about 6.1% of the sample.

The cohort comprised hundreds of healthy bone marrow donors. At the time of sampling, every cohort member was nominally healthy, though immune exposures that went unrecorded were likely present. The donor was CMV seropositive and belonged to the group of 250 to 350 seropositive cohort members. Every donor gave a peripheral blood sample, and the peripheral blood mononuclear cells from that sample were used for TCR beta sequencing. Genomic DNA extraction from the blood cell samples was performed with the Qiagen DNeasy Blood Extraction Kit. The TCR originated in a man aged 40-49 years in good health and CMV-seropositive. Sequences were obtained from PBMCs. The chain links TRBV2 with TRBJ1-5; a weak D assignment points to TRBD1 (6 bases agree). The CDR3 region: CASSTGHGGNQPQHF. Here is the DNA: TGTGCCAGCAGTACGGGACATGGGGGCAATCAGCCCCAGCATTTT.